The present TCR beta chain was sequenced within a study of response to subunit inactivated influenza vaccine. This clonotype was detected many times. The CDR3 totals 13 residues. V shed 5 bases and J shed 0 bases, with 8 bases lying between them. Germline CDR1 is MNHEY and CDR2 is SMNVEV (reference sequence). TCRdb ran MiXCR on the RT-PCR reads and lists one entry per CDR3 protein. The top ten clones hold under 30% of a sample with fewer than 250,000 distinct CDR3 sequences, under 15% of them seen once. The starting material was CD8+ T cells sorted from PBMCs, obtained roughly 5 days after vaccination. The chain has TRBV27 and TRBJ2-7; no clear D gene. This clonotype originated in a man between 45 and 60 years old who received an inactivated influenza vaccine. CDR3 in amino acids: CASSPLPSYEQYF. The CDR3 coding sequence is TGTGCCAGCAGTCCGTTGCCCTCCTACGAGCAGTACTTC.